This T cell receptor beta chain was retrieved from a study of blood T cell repertoires in COVID-19. Data came from immunoSEQ multiplex PCR; TCRdb stores just in-frame clones and leaves some out. The table includes 300,000 or so clones, approximately 86% detected once. V shed 7 bases and J shed 4 bases, with 12 bases lying between them. Germline values: CDR1 SGHRS, CDR2 YFSETQ. The CDR3 totals 13 residues. The TCR sequence derives from a woman aged 40 to 50 with acute COVID-19. The chain links TRBV5-1 to TRBJ1-3; D is undetermined. Sequencing was done on a sample of PBMCs or T cells enriched from blood (not recorded which). The CDR3, as DNA: TGCGCCAGCCGGGATTATGGGGGAAACACCATATATTTT. It translates to CASRDYGGNTIYF. Using reference TRBV5-1 and TRBJ1-3 for the parts outside the CDR3, the full variable domain is KAGVTQTPRYLIKTRGQQVTLSCSPISGHRSVSWYQQTPGQGLQFLFEYFSETQRNKGNFPGRFSGRQFSNSRSEMNVSTLELGDSALYLCASRDYGGNTIYFGEGSWLTVV.